The present T cell receptor (beta chain) was sequenced within a study of blood T cell repertoires in COVID-19. Only in-frame clones appear in the TCRdb table, and some are missing; sequencing was by immunoSEQ multiplex PCR. Among 310,000 or so clones, about nine tenths were seen once, and the ten largest hold roughly 10%. This CDR3 has 12 residues. The germline V gene has CDR1 LNHDA and CDR2 SQIVND (reference sequence). V was cut by 7 bases and J by 2 bases, with 8 bases left in between. Sample: peripheral blood. This chain links TRBV19 with TRBJ1-1; a weak D match, TRBD1 (5 bases). The clonotype was recovered from a woman aged 25 to 39 with COVID-19, enrolled during active disease. CDR3 in DNA: TGTGCCAGTAAAGACAGAAACACTGAAGCTTTCTTT. Its protein is CASKDRNTEAFF.